Listed below are T cell receptor beta chains from one sample, sequenced in a study of memory CD4+ T cells and cytomegalovirus serostatus. TCRdb's copy holds only in-frame clones and misses some; the assay was immunoSEQ multiplex PCR. The sample lists 85,000 to 100,000 clones; under 90% were seen once. Sequences were obtained from memory CD4+ T cells from blood. These receptors originate from an adult in good health and CMV-seropositive. Both conserved end residues are part of each CDR3. A D gene is named only where the DNA matches it firmly. For some rows the clone size is stated as once, few or many, or as a class when expanded; others skip it.

clone_size | j_call | cdr3_length | d_call | v_call | cdr3_aa | cdr3_nt
. | TRBJ2-1 | 16 | TRBD1 | TRBV7-9 | CASSQRGQGVYGEQFF | TGTGCCAGCAGCCAGAGGGGACAGGGAGTATACGGCGAGCAGTTCTTC
. | TRBJ2-2 | 15 | . | TRBV2 | CASTRGRSFTGELFF | TGTGCCAGCACGCGGGGACGCTCTTTCACCGGGGAGCTGTTTTTT
. | TRBJ1-1 | 14 | . | TRBV5-3 | CASSLTMINTEAFF | TGTGCCAGCAGCTTGACAATGATCAACACTGAAGCTTTCTTT
. | TRBJ1-4 | 15 | TRBD1 | TRBV28 | CASSQPGQGAEKLFF | TGTGCCAGCAGCCAACCGGGACAGGGGGCTGAAAAACTGTTTTTT
. | TRBJ2-1 | 16 | . | TRBV5-1 | CASSLAQTRSYNEQFF | TGCGCCAGCAGCTTGGCTCAGACCCGCTCCTACAATGAGCAGTTCTTC
. | TRBJ1-4 | 9 | . | TRBV27 | CASREKLFF | TGTGCCAGCAGGGAAAAACTGTTTTTT
. | TRBJ1-1 | 14 | . | TRBV10-3 | CAISDRGTNTEAFF | TGTGCCATCAGTGACAGAGGGACGAACACTGAAGCTTTCTTT
few | TRBJ1-4 | 14 | TRBD1 | TRBV6-5 | CASRTTGDGEKLFF | TGTGCCAGCAGGACGACAGGGGACGGCGAAAAACTGTTTTTT
. | TRBJ2-3 | 14 | TRBD2 | TRBV29-1 | CSVALSAGGRTQYF | TGCAGCGTGGCCCTTTCTGCGGGAGGTCGGACGCAGTATTTT
. | TRBJ1-2 | 15 | TRBD1 | TRBV6-1 | CASSEGTGGFYGYTF | TGTGCCAGCAGTGAGGGGACAGGGGGCTTCTATGGCTACACCTTC
. | TRBJ2-5 | 13 | TRBD2 | TRBV30 | CAWGTSASETQYF | TGTGCCTGGGGGACTAGCGCGTCGGAGACCCAGTACTTC
. | TRBJ1-2 | 17 | TRBD1 | TRBV7-2 | CASSLSLNRGGNYGYTF | TGTGCCAGCAGCTTAAGTCTCAACAGGGGTGGAAACTATGGCTACACCTTC
. | TRBJ2-5 | 11 | . | TRBV20-1 | CSARWGETQYF | TGCAGTGCTAGGTGGGGGGAGACCCAGTACTTC
. | TRBJ2-7 | 14 | TRBD2 | TRBV29-1 | CSVVTSGRTIEQYF | TGCAGCGTCGTGACTAGCGGGAGAACCATAGAGCAGTACTTC